This T cell receptor (beta chain) was observed in a study of cytomegalovirus exposure and HLA in healthy donors. Primers included in the PCR were 60 Vbeta and 13 Jbeta primers. Authors' methods: Roughly 80 million unique TCR beta chains, 10 million to 13 million of them shared, were counted by a later analysis. Sequencing used immunoSEQ multiplex PCR; TCRdb keeps in-frame clones, though not all of them. The V and J calls and the clone size are those of that table, but D and trimming were determined from the DNA. The data hold 250,000 to 350,000 clones, with approximately 90% observed a single time. With 3 bases removed from V and 1 base from J, the gap between germline ends came to 9 bases. In germline, CDR1 is WSHSY, CDR2 SAAADI. This CDR3 is 14 amino acids long.

The rearrangement links TRBV10-2 to TRBJ2-5; possible D gene TRBD1, 5 bases. Material for sequencing was PBMCs. This receptor was identified in a man between 40 and 49 years old in good health and CMV-seropositive. CDR3 DNA: TGCGCCAGCAGTGAAGCAGGGCCCCAAGAGACCCAGTACTTC. Its protein product is CASSEAGPQETQYF.